This entry is about one T cell receptor beta chain. Profiled with immunoSEQ multiplex PCR; TCRdb holds only in-frame clones, not every one. The sample has 250,000 to 300,000 clones; about 82% are singletons. These data originate in a study of blood T cell repertoires in COVID-19. The overall study: In each case, the material was cDNA or gDNA derived from T cells, B-cell-depleted T cells, or PBMCs.

This CDR3 is built from 12 residues. V shed 9 bases and J shed 5 bases, with 9 bases lying between them. Per germline, CDR1 KGHDR and CDR2 SFDVKD. What was sequenced was peripheral blood. The clonotype originates from a man in his fifties or sixties with active or convalescent COVID-19. The rearrangement uses TRBV24-1 and TRBJ2-2; tentatively, D is TRBD2 (5 bases). The CDR3 DNA reads TGTGCCACCCAAGGGAGAACCGGGGAGCTGTTTTTT. Amino acid sequence: CATQGRTGELFF.